This T cell receptor beta chain was sequenced for a study of tumor and adjacent non-tumor tissue in lung cancer. About the research overall: Histology: about a dozen adenocarcinoma, 2 squamous cell carcinoma, 1 small cell lung cancer. Samples averaged roughly 4.2 million productive TCRbeta reads each.

The template was RNA from unsorted bulk tissue. About this clonotype: As the CDR3 is not closed by the conserved phenylalanine or tryptophan, this likely results from a read error.

The CDR3 runs 11 residues. Germline CDR1 reads MNHEY; CDR2 reads SVGEGT. The library came from three nested PCR rounds adapted from ARM-PCR protocols. Via MiXCR, TCRdb re-called the multiplex PCR reads, giving one row per CDR3 protein. The sample lists roughly 150,000 distinct CDR3 sequences; around 67% were seen once. The sequenced sample consisted of lung tumor tissue. This chain links TRBV6-2 or TRBV6-3 with TRBJ1-1; D remains ambiguous. This sequence originates from a man aged 60-69 years with small cell lung cancer. The CDR3 DNA reads as TGTGCCGGCAGTTACTTCGCCGGGGCTTTCTGT. This codes for CAGSYFAGAFC.